These 15 T cell receptor beta chains share one sample of origin, sequenced in a study of molecular identifiers for immune sequencing clone quantification. TCRdb itself ran the PCR reads through MiXCR, one entry per CDR3 protein. The sample yields about 97,000 distinct CDR3 sequences, roughly a quarter seen once. Sequencing was performed on naive CD8+ T cells from blood, with Jurkat cell RNA spiked in. The subset: FACS-sorted CD8+CD4-CCR7+CD45RA+ naive T cells. Receptor source: a human donor in good health. Some libraries in this study had Jurkat cell RNA spiked in.

A note on this clonotype: A read error is possible here, since a much larger clone lies one base away. The genes are TRBV25-1 and TRBJ2-7; D may match TRBD1 or TRBD2 (5 bases each). Trimming removed 6 bases from V and 3 bases from J, with 18 bases in between. Germline V gives CDR1 MGHDK, CDR2 SYGVNS. This CDR3 comprises 15 residues. In nucleotides, the CDR3 is TGTGCCAGCAGATCTCCTCGGGGCTATAGCTACGAGCAGTACTTC. It yields the protein CASRSPRGYSYEQYF.

About this clonotype itself: A much larger clone differs by one base, so this may be a read error. The chain carries TRBV5-1 and TRBJ2-7; 7 nucleotides match TRBD1. V dropped 7 bases and J dropped 5; count of bases not matched to a gene: 9. There are 13 residues in the CDR3. Germline lookup yields CDR1 SGHRS and CDR2 YFSETQ. CDR3 sequence: CASSPTGTDEQYF. The CDR3, as DNA: TGCGCCAGCTCACCGACAGGGACCGACGAGCAGTACTTC.

This clonotype was counted a few times. The V gene is TRBV7-9, the J gene TRBJ2-2; TRBD2 might be the D (5 bases). CDR3 length: 12 residues. The germline V gene has CDR1 SEHNR and CDR2 FQNEAQ (reference sequence). Trimming shortened V by 11 bases and J by 4 bases, and 11 bases separated the two germline ends. The chain's CDR3 is CAGPLGTGELFF. CDR3 coding DNA: TGTGCCGGGCCACTAGGCACCGGGGAGCTGTTTTTT.

This clonotype has at least ten counts. The chain is built from TRBV27 and TRBJ2-7; no definite D call. The V end was cut by 6 bases, the J end by 2 bases, with 14 bases between. The CDR3 length is 14 residues. In germline, CDR1 is MNHEY, CDR2 SMNVEV (reference sequence). The CDR3 DNA follows: TGTGCCAGCAGCCTAACTACAGAAGCCTACGAGCAGTACTTC. Residues: CASSLTTEAYEQYF.

This clonotype has just a few counts. V is TRBV4-3 and J is TRBJ2-7; 9 bases are a match to TRBD1. CDR1 is LGHNA, CDR2 YSLEER, per germline. The CDR3 sequence is 17 residues long. V lost 0 bases, J lost 3 bases, and 9 bases stayed unmatched. The CDR3, as DNA: TGCGCCAGCAGCCAAGATGTTCCCACAGGGGGCTTCTACGAGCAGTACTTC. This gives the protein CASSQDVPTGGFYEQYF.

This clonotype was detected only once. This clone may be a read error of a much larger clone one base away. The genes are TRBV6-5 and TRBJ2-7; possibly TRBD2 for D (5 bases). Trimming took 8 bases from V and 6 from J, leaving 11 bases between them. Germline CDR1 and CDR2: MNHEY and SVGAGI. The CDR3 extends over 11 amino acids. Here the CDR3 DNA reads TGTGCCAGCGGGATTAGCGTCGAGCAGTACTTC. Translating gives CASGISVEQYF.

The V gene is TRBV12-3 or TRBV12-4, the J gene TRBJ2-1, with no clear D. V gave up 5 bases and J gave up 7 bases, with 6 bases separating them. The CDR3 has 11 residues. The CDR3 sequence: CASSPSNEQFF. CDR3 DNA: TGTGCCAGCAGTCCCAGTAATGAGCAGTTCTTC.

This clonotype was found many times. This sequence joins TRBV4-3 and TRBJ2-1; 10 positions match TRBD2. This CDR3 spans 15 amino acids. J gave up 8 bases and V 0 bases, and 4 bases lay outside the gene matches. The germline CDR1 and CDR2 sequences are LGHNA and YSLEER. CDR3 bases: TGCGCCAGCAGCCAAGATCGCCTAGCGGGAGATGAGCAGTTCTTC. Its translation is CASSQDRLAGDEQFF.

The table lists this clonotype with many counts. This rearrangement joins TRBV28 to TRBJ1-5; 7 bases align to TRBD1. The CDR3 runs to 17 residues. V gave up 5 bases and J gave up 9 bases; unmatched junction bases: 19. Looked up from germline, CDR1 is MDHEN and CDR2 is SYDVKM. CDR3 sequence: CASSTGQPTATLRPQHF. The CDR3 nucleotides read TGTGCCAGCAGTACGGGACAGCCCACGGCCACTTTGCGGCCCCAGCATTTT. The full variable domain, its missing parts supplied by reference TRBV28 and TRBJ1-5, is DVKVTQSSRYLVKRTGEKVFLECVQDMDHENMFWYRQDPGLGLRLIYFSYDVKMKEKGDIPEGYSVSREKKERFSLILESASTNQTSMYLCASSTGQPTATLRPQHFGDGTRLSIL.

This clonotype was counted many times. V usage is TRBV4-2 and J usage is TRBJ2-7; D gene uncertain. Trimming cost V 0 bases and J 4 bases, with 13 bases left between them. Germline V gene lookup returns CDR1 LGHNA and CDR2 YNFKEQ. The CDR3 length is 15 residues. The CDR3 is CASSQDFGQNYEQYF. For the CDR3, the DNA is TGTGCCAGCAGCCAAGATTTTGGGCAGAATTACGAGCAGTACTTC.

In regard to this clonotype: A much larger clone sits a single nucleotide away, making a read error possible. The V and J genes are TRBV27 and TRBJ1-1, with D tentatively TRBD1 (6 bases). Germline V gene sequence: CDR1 MNHEY, CDR2 SMNVEV (reference sequence). This CDR3 region has 13 residues. The CDR3 bases are TGTGCCAGCAGTTTGGGGGGCGACACTAAAGCTTTCTTT. As protein: CASSLGGDTKAFF.

This clonotype showed up just a few times. The junction and the germline gene differ at one end; a read error may be behind it. The chain has TRBV27 and TRBJ2-5; perhaps TRBD2 as D (7 bases). The CDR3 sequence is 15 residues long. Germline V lookup: CDR1 MNHEY, CDR2 SMNVEV (reference sequence). The CDR3 DNA is TGTGCCGGCAGTCCGGGAGAGGGGGGGGTCGAGACCCAGTACTTC. Amino acids: CAGSPGEGGVETQYF.

This clonotype has a count of ten or more. The chain is built from TRBV9 and TRBJ2-7, with D perhaps given as TRBD1 or TRBD2 (6 bases each). V gave up 3 bases and J gave up 6 bases, with 19 bases separating them. Germline assignment: CDR1 SGDLS and CDR2 YYNGEE. The length of the CDR3 is 15 residues. This CDR3 is CASSEGGGLPSEQYF. CDR3 coding DNA: TGTGCCAGCAGCGAGGGGGGTGGGCTCCCCTCCGAGCAGTACTTC. Filled out from reference TRBV9 and TRBJ2-7, the complete variable domain reads DSGVTQTPKHLITATGQRVTLRCSPRSGDLSVYWYQQSLDQGLQFLIQYYNGEERAKGNILERFSAQQFPDLHSELNLSSLELGDSALYFCASSEGGGLPSEQYFGPGTRLTVT.

This clonotype has a count of ten or more. The chain has TRBV5-5 and TRBJ1-1; possible D gene TRBD1, 5 bases. CDR1 SGHKS and CDR2 YYEKEE come from the germline V gene (reference sequence). V was cut by 4 bases and J by 5 bases, with 12 bases left in between. The CDR3 loop spans 13 amino acids. The CDR3 loop is CASSGQGGTEAFF. The CDR3 nucleotides read TGTGCCAGCAGCGGGCAGGGAGGGACTGAAGCTTTCTTT.

The table lists this clonotype with many counts. The chain employs TRBV10-3 and TRBJ2-5; 8 positions agree with TRBD2. Germline trimming cut 2 bases from V and 5 bases from J; bases unmatched to any gene: 13. Germline CDR1 is ENHRY and CDR2 is SYGVKD. The CDR3 has 17 residues. CDR3 in amino acids: CAISEGLSGGPAETQYF. CDR3 sequence (DNA): TGTGCCATCAGTGAGGGGCTATCGGGAGGGCCTGCGGAGACCCAGTACTTC.